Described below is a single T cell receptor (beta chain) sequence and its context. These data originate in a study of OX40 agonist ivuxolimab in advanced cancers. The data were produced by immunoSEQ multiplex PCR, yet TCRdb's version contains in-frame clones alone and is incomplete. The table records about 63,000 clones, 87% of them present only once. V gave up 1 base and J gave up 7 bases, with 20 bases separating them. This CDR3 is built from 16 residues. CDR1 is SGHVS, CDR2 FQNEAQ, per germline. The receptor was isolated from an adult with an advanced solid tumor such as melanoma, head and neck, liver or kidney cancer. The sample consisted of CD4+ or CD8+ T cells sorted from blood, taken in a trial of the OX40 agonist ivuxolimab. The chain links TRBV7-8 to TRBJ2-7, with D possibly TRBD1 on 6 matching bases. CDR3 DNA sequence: TGTGCCAGCAGCTTAGATTCCGGGACATCGGTCTATGAGCAGTACTTC. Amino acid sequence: CASSLDSGTSVYEQYF.